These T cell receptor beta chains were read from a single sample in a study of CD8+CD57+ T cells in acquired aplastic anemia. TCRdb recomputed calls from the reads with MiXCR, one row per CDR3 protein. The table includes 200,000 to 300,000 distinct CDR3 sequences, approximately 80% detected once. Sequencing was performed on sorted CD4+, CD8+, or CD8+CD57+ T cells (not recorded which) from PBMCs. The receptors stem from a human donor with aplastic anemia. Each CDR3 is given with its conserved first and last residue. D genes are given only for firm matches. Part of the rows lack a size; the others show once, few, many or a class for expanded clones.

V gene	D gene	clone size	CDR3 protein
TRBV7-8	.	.	CASSLAGAPDAQFF
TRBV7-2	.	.	CASSFPRGGTALYF
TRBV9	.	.	CASSVGGHEKLFF
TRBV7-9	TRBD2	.	CASSLAGGHVTQYF
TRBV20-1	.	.	CSTGAGAEDTGKLFF
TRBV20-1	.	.	CSGNGQDEQFF
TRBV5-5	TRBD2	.	CASSFTSAMGSSYF
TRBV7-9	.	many	CASSLKNPEQYF
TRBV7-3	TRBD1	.	CASSPQGTWGQTQQFF
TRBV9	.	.	CASSLAYETKETQYF
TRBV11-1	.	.	CATSSADSQETQYF
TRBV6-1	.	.	CASKKGHQETQYF
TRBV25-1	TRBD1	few	CASTRTGYNSPLHF
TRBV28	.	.	CASSSTGYIEQHF
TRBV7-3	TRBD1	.	CASSLAGGADSGNQYF
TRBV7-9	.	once	CASSSSQGRDKQYF
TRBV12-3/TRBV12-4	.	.	CASSWQGGRNQPQHF
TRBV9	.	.	CASSISGGPDTVHF
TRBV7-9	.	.	CASSLAESTDAQYF
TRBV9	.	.	CASSVEAGGETQYF
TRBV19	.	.	CASSMGDRYSNQPQHF
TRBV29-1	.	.	CSVASVYEQYF
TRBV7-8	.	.	CASSVHPDSYNSPLHF
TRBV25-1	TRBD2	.	CASSEGLAGVILDEQYF
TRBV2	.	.	CASGEGGGANTYF
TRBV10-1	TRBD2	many	CASSESVRRAGDYANTGELFF
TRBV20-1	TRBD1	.	CSASSESGEQGEAFF
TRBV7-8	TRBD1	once	CASSSHRDSLGEQF
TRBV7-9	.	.	CASSHPVMDGQYFQFF
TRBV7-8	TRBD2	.	CASSSAGGPDNQYFF
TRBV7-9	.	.	CASSSSGTPYIGPF
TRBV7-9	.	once	CASSGHARAHEQYF
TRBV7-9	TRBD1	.	CASSVGDRNTEAYHF
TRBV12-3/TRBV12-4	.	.	CASRLERGHETLYF
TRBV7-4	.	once	CASSASKGQQLF
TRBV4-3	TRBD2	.	CASSQGSGGYQETQYF
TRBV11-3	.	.	CASSSSLTWGETQYF
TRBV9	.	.	CASSEGSAGQINEKLFF
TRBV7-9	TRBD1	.	CAGEGATDTQYF
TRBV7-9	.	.	CASSWGDGQNENTEAFF
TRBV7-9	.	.	CASSLEQYF
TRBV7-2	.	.	CASSGPGHYNEQFF
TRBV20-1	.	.	CSASAGANVLTF
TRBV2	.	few	CASSHRSLMNTEAFF
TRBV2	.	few	CASGDAGTQTQHF
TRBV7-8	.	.	CASSFAPGRTTLSF
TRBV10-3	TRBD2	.	CAISDSMGLRTLNEQFF
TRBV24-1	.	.	CATRTGGGPDAQFF
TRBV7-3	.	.	CASSLAAGYGYTFQFF
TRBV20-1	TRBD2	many	CSARGLAGGPDTQYF
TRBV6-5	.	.	CASSYSSGGEKLFF
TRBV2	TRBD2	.	CASSEVVSGGSDEQFF
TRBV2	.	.	CASSGVGGGKTEAFF
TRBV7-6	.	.	CASSLGRFNQQFLF
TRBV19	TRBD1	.	CASSGTENSPLHF
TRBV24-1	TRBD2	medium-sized	CATSLGLAGGEQYF